The sequence of this T cell receptor beta chain was determined in a study of regulatory T cells in long-lasting Graves disease. This clonotype was counted at least ten times. The target antigen is unknown. Time point reported: newly diagnosed GD, antithyroid drugs for less than 3 months. The TCR library was made from RNA that had been extracted from PBMCs in TRIzol. From each patient, roughly 9 milliliters of peripheral blood was drawn and collected into an EDTA anticoagulant tube. Findings and caveats of the study: Under persistent disease, TRBV28, TRBJ1-2 and TRBJ2-5 were used preferentially.

CDR3-region Arm-PCR and iRepertoire HTBI primers produced the TCR beta libraries. MiXCR, run by TCRdb on the multiplex PCR reads, gives a single entry per CDR3 protein. Found here are a few hundred thousand distinct CDR3 sequences, roughly 15% of them singletons; the top ten hold approximately 7.6%. Germline assignment: CDR1 GTSNPN and CDR2 SVGIG (reference sequence). CDR3 length: 11 amino acids. V lost 6 bases to trimming and J lost 7 bases, with 9 bases between them. Separately, the same data were catalogued under a study of T cells in Graves' hyperthyroidism and ophthalmopathy.

The sequenced sample was peripheral blood mononuclear cells (PBMCs), obtained at new diagnosis, from a patient treated with antithyroid drugs. J is TRBJ2-2 and V is TRBV30, with D uncertain. This receptor was taken from a woman aged 40 to 50 with Graves disease. In DNA form, the CDR3 reads TGTGCCTGCGCCGCCGGCGGGGAGCTGTTTTTT. This translates into CACAAGGELFF.